A single sample is the source of the 24 T cell receptor beta chains below, sequenced in a study of shared clonotypes between healthy human individuals. Sequenced by immunoSEQ multiplex PCR; TCRdb stores in-frame clones only, minus some. Here the sample spans approximately 1,500,000 clones, around 97% being singletons. Input material: naive CD4+ T cells sorted from blood. Subset defined: CD45RA+ positively selected. These receptors all stem from a man aged 25-45 years in good health.

The chain couples TRBV6-5 to TRBJ1-1, with no clear D. Trimming pared 7 bases from V and 1 base from J, leaving 16 bases between. Germline V CDR1 and CDR2: MNHEY, SVGAGI. The CDR3 length is 15 residues. CDR3: CASNRETPRNTEAFF. The CDR3 bases are TGTGCCAGCAATCGAGAGACCCCACGGAACACTGAAGCTTTCTTT.

The V gene is TRBV5-6, the J gene TRBJ1-1; 8 bases match TRBD1. The V gene end was trimmed by 6 bases and the J gene end by 1 base; junction bases not matched to a gene: 20. Germline assignment: CDR1 SGHDT and CDR2 YYEEEE. The CDR3 runs to 19 residues. DNA for the CDR3: TGTGCCAGCACCCCTTTTAGGGCAGGGGGCCCGAGGGGGAACACTGAAGCTTTCTTT. Translating it yields CASTPFRAGGPRGNTEAFF.

Here the CDR3 DNA reads TGTGCCAGCAGCTTTCGGCAGGGATCGGGAGGAAGAGAGACCCAGTACTTC. It yields the protein CASSFRQGSGGRETQYF. The chain recombines TRBV5-4 with TRBJ2-5; 7 bases align to TRBD2. V lost 2 bases to trimming and J lost 4 bases; unmatched junction nucleotides: 14. The CDR3 contains 17 residues. Germline assignment: CDR1 SGHNT and CDR2 YYREEE (reference sequence).

The chain combines TRBV9 with TRBJ1-3; 7 bases align to TRBD1. V was clipped by 0 bases and J by 2 bases; unmatched bases: 11. Germline lookup yields CDR1 SGDLS and CDR2 YYNGEE. The CDR3 spans 18 residues. CDR3 amino acids: CASSVASLQGGAGNTIYF. The CDR3 coding sequence is TGTGCCAGCAGCGTAGCTTCCCTCCAGGGGGGGGCTGGAAACACCATATATTTT.

This rearrangement joins TRBV6-5 to TRBJ1-1, with D tentatively TRBD1 (5 bases). This CDR3 is 15 amino acids long. V was pared by 0 bases and J by 0 bases, with 8 bases between. The germline CDR1 and CDR2 sequences are MNHEY and SVGAGI. The CDR3 bases are TGTGCCAGCAGTTACTCAGGGACGGTGAACACTGAAGCTTTCTTT. This translates into CASSYSGTVNTEAFF.

The genes are TRBV18 and TRBJ2-7, with 9 bases that match TRBD1. The CDR3 is 14 amino acids. Trimming took 2 bases from V and 3 from J; bases not matched to a gene: 2. Germline V gene sequence: CDR1 KGHSH, CDR2 LQKENI. CDR3 sequence (DNA): TGTGCCAGCTCACCAGCGACAGGGGGCTACGAGCAGTACTTC. Translation: CASSPATGGYEQYF.

Comments on this clone: The same CDR3 can be traced to other DNA sequences in this sample. The chain employs TRBV18 and TRBJ1-2, with a possible D match to TRBD1 (6 bases). The CDR3 extends over 13 amino acids. Germline V lookup: CDR1 KGHSH, CDR2 LQKENI. The ends were cut back, 3 bases at V and 2 bases at J, with 7 bases in the middle. CDR3 in amino acids: CASSPQGNYGYTF. The CDR3 DNA is TGTGCCAGCTCACCCCAGGGGAACTATGGCTACACCTTC.

V gene TRBV28 combines with J gene TRBJ2-7; D unclear. V was pared by 4 bases and J by 6 bases, with 10 bases between. There are 12 residues in the CDR3. Germline V gene data show CDR1 as MDHEN and CDR2 as SYDVKM. For the CDR3, the DNA is TGTGCCAGCAGTTCCCCTCACCGCGAGCAGTACTTC. It specifies CASSSPHREQYF.

The chain has TRBV18 and TRBJ1-2; D is ambiguous. The CDR3 extends over 17 amino acids. The germline CDR1 and CDR2 sequences are KGHSH and LQKENI. V lost 2 bases, J lost 2 bases, and 18 bases lay in between. The CDR3 region is CASSPRVQATENYGYTF. For the CDR3, the DNA is TGTGCCAGCTCACCAAGGGTGCAGGCCACGGAGAACTATGGCTACACCTTC.

This chain links TRBV5-1 with TRBJ2-7, with 7 positions matching TRBD1. Germline CDR1 SGHRS, CDR2 YFSETQ. This CDR3 has 14 amino acids. Germline trimming cut 4 bases from V and 0 bases from J; bases unmatched to any gene: 4. CDR3: CASSRQGDSYEQYF. The CDR3 coding sequence is TGCGCCAGCAGCAGACAGGGAGACTCCTACGAGCAGTACTTC.

CDR3 amino acids: CASSWADRNQPQHF. The CDR3 nucleotides are TGTGCCAGCAGCTGGGCAGACAGGAATCAGCCCCAGCATTTT. V gene TRBV7-9 combines with J gene TRBJ1-5; maybe TRBD1 (6 bases). The length of the CDR3 is 14 residues. V gave up 4 bases and J gave up 4 bases, with 11 bases separating them. Germline V gene lookup returns CDR1 SEHNR and CDR2 FQNEAQ (reference sequence).

The rearrangement uses TRBV10-3 and TRBJ2-7; a weak D match, TRBD1 (6 bases). The germline V and J ends were trimmed by 4 bases and 6 bases, with 19 bases remaining between them. The CDR3 runs to 15 residues. Germline V gives CDR1 ENHRY, CDR2 SYGVKD. The CDR3 nucleotides are TGTGCCATCAGTGGTCCAGGGGTCTGGGGTTCCGAGCAGTACTTC. It translates to CAISGPGVWGSEQYF.

A single count supports this clone. The chain is built from TRBV28 and TRBJ2-7, with D perhaps matching TRBD1 (5 bases). Germline CDR1 MDHEN, CDR2 SYDVKM. The CDR3 extends over 14 amino acids. Trimming took off 5 bases at V and 5 bases at J, with 16 bases between the two ends. DNA for the CDR3: TGTGCCAGCAGTCCAACCCAAATAGGGGACGAGCAGTACTTC. It translates to CASSPTQIGDEQYF.

The CDR3 protein is CASSSGTGSTEAFF. The CDR3 DNA reads TGTGCCAGCAGCTCCGGGACAGGGTCCACTGAAGCTTTCTTT. The chain recombines TRBV5-4 with TRBJ1-1, with TRBD1 matching over 9 bases. The CDR3 totals 14 residues. The germline V gene encodes CDR1 SGHNT and CDR2 YYREEE (reference sequence). V shed 3 bases and J 4 bases; nucleotides not matched to a gene: 4.

The chain employs TRBV4-2 and TRBJ2-5; D is possibly TRBD2 (5 bases). The CDR3 runs to 16 residues. Germline V lookup: CDR1 LGHNA, CDR2 YNFKEQ. Trimming removed 1 base at V and 2 bases at J, with 14 bases between. CDR3 protein: CASSQARSGDQETQYF. In DNA, the CDR3 is TGTGCCAGCAGCCAAGCGAGGAGCGGAGATCAAGAGACCCAGTACTTC.

The rearrangement links TRBV19 to TRBJ1-5, with 9 nucleotides matching TRBD1. The CDR3 is 17 residues long. V shed 0 bases and J 9 bases; nucleotides not matched to a gene: 12. Germline V gene sequence: CDR1 LNHDA, CDR2 SQIVND (reference sequence). The CDR3 nucleotides are TGTGCCAGTAGTATAGATCGGGGACAGGGCGCCGTATGGCCCCAGCATTTT. It codes for CASSIDRGQGAVWPQHF.

This chain uses TRBV2 with TRBJ2-7, with 7 bases that match TRBD2. Germline values: CDR1 SNHLY, CDR2 FYNNEI. The CDR3 runs to 14 residues. Unmatched junction bases numbered 6, after V lost 4 bases and J lost 3 bases. The CDR3 coding sequence is TGTGCCAGCAGTGGGGCTAGCGGAGGCTACGAGCAGTACTTC. As protein: CASSGASGGYEQYF.

This chain links TRBV4-2 with TRBJ2-7; D not resolved. The CDR3 consists of 13 residues. V gave up 0 bases and J gave up 3 bases, with 6 bases separating them. In germline, CDR1 is LGHNA, CDR2 YNFKEQ. CDR3 in DNA: TGTGCCAGCAGCCAAGAGGCTATCTACGAGCAGTACTTC. This encodes CASSQEAIYEQYF.

CDR3 nucleotides: TGTGCCAGCAGCGGAAAAGGCAGCCTGATATACGAGCAGTACTTC. Protein: CASSGKGSLIYEQYF. This chain uses TRBV5-6 with TRBJ2-7, with no clear D. The CDR3 runs 15 residues. The ends were cut back, 4 bases at V and 4 bases at J, with 18 bases in the middle. Germline loops: CDR1 SGHDT, CDR2 YYEEEE.

The chain employs TRBV2 and TRBJ2-7; 8 bases match TRBD1. J was trimmed by 0 bases and V by 2 bases; bases with no gene match: 6. Germline V gives CDR1 SNHLY, CDR2 FYNNEI. The CDR3 length is 16 residues. CDR3 nucleotide sequence: TGTGCCAGCAGTGAATGGAGACAGGGGAACTCCTACGAGCAGTACTTC. Encoded protein: CASSEWRQGNSYEQYF.

V is TRBV2 and J is TRBJ2-3, with D maybe TRBD1 (6 bases). The V gene's germline CDR1 is SNHLY and CDR2 FYNNEI. The CDR3 runs 15 residues. The V and J ends lost 1 base and 2 bases respectively, with 10 bases between them. The CDR3 loop reads CASSEDRAYTDTQYF. The CDR3 region has the DNA TGTGCCAGCAGTGAAGACAGGGCGTACACAGATACGCAGTATTTT.

The chain uses TRBV30 and TRBJ1-3; no definite D call. Trimming removed 2 bases from V and 7 bases from J, with 15 bases in between. The CDR3 covers 14 residues. Germline V gene data show CDR1 as GTSNPN and CDR2 as SVGIG (reference sequence). The CDR3 region has the DNA TGTGCCTGGAGTAGATCGGGATCCAGGAACACCATATATTTT. Protein sequence: CAWSRSGSRNTIYF. Full variable domain (remainder filled in from reference TRBV30 and TRBJ1-3): SQTIHQWPATLVQPVGSPLSLECTVEGTSNPNLYWYRQAAGRGLQLLFYSVGIGQISSEVPQNLSASRPQDRQFILSSKKLLLSDSGFYLCAWSRSGSRNTIYFGEGSWLTVV.

V is TRBV5-5 and J is TRBJ1-5; unclear D gene. The germline V and J ends were trimmed by 7 bases and 7 bases, with 12 bases remaining between them. The CDR3 is 12 amino acids. Germline V gene lookup returns CDR1 SGHKS and CDR2 YYEKEE (reference sequence). The CDR3 loop is CASSGLGQPQHF. The CDR3 coding sequence is TGTGCCAGCTCTGGGCTGGGCCAGCCCCAGCATTTT.

The chain couples TRBV10-3 to TRBJ2-5, with D perhaps TRBD1 (6 bases). Trimming shortened V by 8 bases and J by 2 bases, and 15 bases separated the two germline ends. The CDR3 is 14 residues long. Germline V gene lookup returns CDR1 ENHRY and CDR2 SYGVKD. CDR3 coding DNA: TGTGCCATCGGAAGGACAGAAAATCAAGAGACCCAGTACTTC. This codes for CAIGRTENQETQYF.